Included here is one TCR beta chain sequence, with context. These data come from a study of blood T cell repertoires in COVID-19. Profiling relied on immunoSEQ multiplex PCR, and the TCRdb table lists in-frame clones only, not all of them. The sample has roughly 400,000 clones; 85% to 90% are singletons. Unmatched junction bases numbered 10, after V lost 3 bases and J lost 3 bases. The CDR3 extends over 16 amino acids. Germline CDR1 and CDR2: SGHRS and YFSETQ. The receptor comes from a woman aged 50 to 60 who had recovered from COVID-19. V usage is TRBV5-1 and J usage is TRBJ2-5; 8 bases map to TRBD2. Specimen: PBMCs or T cells enriched from blood (not recorded which). This chain's CDR3 is CASSSQPGGAEETQYF. The CDR3 nucleotides are TGCGCCAGCAGCTCCCAACCCGGGGGGGCCGAAGAGACCCAGTACTTC.